This T cell receptor beta chain was recorded in a study of OX40 agonist ivuxolimab in advanced cancers. General study results and limits: Not determined was the antigen specificity of the expanded peripheral T cells. The mean number of expanded clones was higher in CD8+ T cells than in CD4+.

The table came from immunoSEQ multiplex PCR; TCRdb's copy has only in-frame clones and leaves some out. The sample lists roughly 68,000 clones, 70% to 90% occurring once. CDR3 length: 12 amino acids. The V segment lost 4 bases and the J segment 11 bases; nucleotides outside the gene matches: 7. The germline V gene encodes CDR1 SEHNR and CDR2 FQNEAQ (reference sequence). The table lists this clone with a count of one. The antigen is unknown. Sequencing was performed on CD4+ or CD8+ T cells sorted from blood, taken in a trial of the OX40 agonist ivuxolimab. V gene TRBV7-9 combines with J gene TRBJ1-2, with 7 nucleotides matching TRBD1. This clonotype was sampled from an adult with an advanced solid tumor such as melanoma, head and neck, liver or kidney cancer. The CDR3 protein is CASSWEQGRYTF. CDR3 DNA sequence: TGTGCCAGCAGCTGGGAACAGGGGAGGTACACCTTC.